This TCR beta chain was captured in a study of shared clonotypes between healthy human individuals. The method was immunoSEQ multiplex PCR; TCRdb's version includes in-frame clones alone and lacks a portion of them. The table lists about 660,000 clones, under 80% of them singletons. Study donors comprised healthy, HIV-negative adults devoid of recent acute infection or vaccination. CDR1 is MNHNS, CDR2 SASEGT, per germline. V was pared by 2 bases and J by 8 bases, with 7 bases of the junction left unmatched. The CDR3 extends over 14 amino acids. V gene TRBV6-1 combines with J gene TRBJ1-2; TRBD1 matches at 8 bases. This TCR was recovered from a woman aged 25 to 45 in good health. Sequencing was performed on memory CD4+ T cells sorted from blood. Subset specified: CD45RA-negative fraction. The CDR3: CASSEKSRGRGYTF. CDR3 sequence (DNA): TGTGCCAGCAGTGAAAAGTCCAGGGGGCGAGGCTACACCTTC.